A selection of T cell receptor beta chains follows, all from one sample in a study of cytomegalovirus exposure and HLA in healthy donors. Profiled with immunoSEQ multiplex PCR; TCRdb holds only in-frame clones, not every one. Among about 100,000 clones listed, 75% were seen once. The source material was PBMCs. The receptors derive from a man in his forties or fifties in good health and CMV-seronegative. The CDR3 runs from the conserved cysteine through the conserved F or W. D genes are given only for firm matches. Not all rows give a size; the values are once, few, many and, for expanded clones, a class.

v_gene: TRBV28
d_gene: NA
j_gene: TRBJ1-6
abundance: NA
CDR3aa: CASSLFAGQSPLHF
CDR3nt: TGTGCCAGCAGTTTATTCGCAGGTCAGTCACCCCTCCACTTT

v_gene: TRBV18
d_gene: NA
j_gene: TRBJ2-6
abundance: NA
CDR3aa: CASSPTGANVLTF
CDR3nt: TGTGCCAGCTCACCTACTGGGGCCAACGTCCTGACTTTC

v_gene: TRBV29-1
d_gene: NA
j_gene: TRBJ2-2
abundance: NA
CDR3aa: CSVERTSTGELFF
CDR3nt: TGCAGCGTTGAGCGGACAAGCACCGGGGAGCTGTTTTTT

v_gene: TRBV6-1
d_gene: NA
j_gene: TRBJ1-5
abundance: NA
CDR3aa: CASSEAIFGGSNQPQHF
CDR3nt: TGTGCCAGCAGTGAAGCTATCTTTGGGGGGTCCAATCAGCCCCAGCATTTT

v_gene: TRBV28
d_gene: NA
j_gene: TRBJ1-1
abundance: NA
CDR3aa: CASSFGDRNTEAFF
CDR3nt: TGTGCCAGCAGTTTCGGCGACAGGAACACTGAAGCTTTCTTT

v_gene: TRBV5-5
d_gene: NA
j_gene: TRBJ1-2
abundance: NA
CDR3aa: CASSAAGQLGYTF
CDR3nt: TGTGCCAGCAGCGCGGCTGGACAGTTAGGCTACACCTTC

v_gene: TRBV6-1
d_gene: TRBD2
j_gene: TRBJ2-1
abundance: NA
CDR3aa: CASSDNTGTSGGADEQFF
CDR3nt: TGTGCCAGCAGTGACAACACCGGGACTAGCGGGGGGGCAGATGAGCAGTTCTTC

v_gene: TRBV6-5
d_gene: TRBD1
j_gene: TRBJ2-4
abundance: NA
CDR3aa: CASRPPTGGRTIQYF
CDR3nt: TGTGCCAGCAGACCCCCAACAGGGGGCAGGACCATTCAGTACTTC

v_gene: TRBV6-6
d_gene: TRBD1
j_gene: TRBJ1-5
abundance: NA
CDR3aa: CASSYVRQGNQPQHF
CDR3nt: TGTGCCAGCAGTTACGTCCGACAGGGGAATCAGCCCCAGCATTTT

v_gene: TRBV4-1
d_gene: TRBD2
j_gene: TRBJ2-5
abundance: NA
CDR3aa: CASSQNPVGREVEETQYF
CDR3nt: TGCGCCAGCAGCCAAAACCCCGTTGGGCGGGAGGTGGAAGAGACCCAGTACTTC

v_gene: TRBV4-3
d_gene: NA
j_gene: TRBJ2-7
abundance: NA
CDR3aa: CASSNLVGGAYEQYF
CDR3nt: TGCGCCAGCAGCAATTTGGTAGGGGGGGCCTACGAGCAGTACTTC

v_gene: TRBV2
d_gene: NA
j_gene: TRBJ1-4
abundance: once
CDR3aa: CASSEFRENEKLFF
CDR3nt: TGTGCCAGCAGTGAATTCCGGGAGAATGAAAAACTGTTTTTT

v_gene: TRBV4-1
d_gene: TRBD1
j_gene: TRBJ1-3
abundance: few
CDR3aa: CASSQGPKGQGSGNTIYF
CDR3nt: TGCGCCAGCAGCCAAGGTCCCAAGGGACAGGGCTCTGGAAACACCATATATTTT

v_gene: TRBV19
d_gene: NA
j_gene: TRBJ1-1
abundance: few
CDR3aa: CASSIKSQIQGTEAFF
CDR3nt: TGTGCCAGTAGTATCAAATCACAAATCCAGGGCACTGAAGCTTTCTTT

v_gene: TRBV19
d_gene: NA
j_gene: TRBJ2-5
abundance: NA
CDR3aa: CASRGYSQETQYF
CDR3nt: TGTGCCAGTAGGGGCTATTCGCAAGAGACCCAGTACTTC

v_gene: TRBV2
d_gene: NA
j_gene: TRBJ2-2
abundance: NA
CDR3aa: CASSRSRDTGELFF
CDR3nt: TGTGCCAGCAGTAGATCCAGGGACACCGGGGAGCTGTTTTTT

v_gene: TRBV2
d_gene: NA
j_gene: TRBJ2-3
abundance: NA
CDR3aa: CASSFYPLGGESDTQYF
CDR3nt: TGTGCCAGCAGCTTTTACCCACTAGGGGGAGAGTCAGATACGCAGTATTTT

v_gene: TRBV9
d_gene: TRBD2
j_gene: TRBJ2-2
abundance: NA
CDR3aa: CASSVAAGGNTGELFF
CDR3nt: TGTGCCAGCAGCGTAGCCGCGGGGGGGAACACCGGGGAGCTGTTTTTT

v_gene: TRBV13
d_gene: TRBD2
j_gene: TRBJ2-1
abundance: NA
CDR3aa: CASSYLASGVYNEQFF
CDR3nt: TGTGCCAGCAGCTACCTCGCTAGCGGAGTCTACAATGAGCAGTTCTTC

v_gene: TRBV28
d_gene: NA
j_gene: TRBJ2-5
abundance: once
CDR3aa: CASSLLGTKQETQYF
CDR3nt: TGTGCCAGCAGTTTACTCGGGACAAAGCAAGAGACCCAGTACTTC

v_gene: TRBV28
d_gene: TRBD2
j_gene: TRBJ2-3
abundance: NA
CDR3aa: CASSVGGGKGTDTQYF
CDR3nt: TGTGCCAGCAGTGTCGGGGGGGGGAAGGGAACAGATACGCAGTATTTT

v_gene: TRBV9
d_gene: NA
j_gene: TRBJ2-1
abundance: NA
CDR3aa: CASSVSDSSSYNEQFF
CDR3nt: TGTGCCAGCAGCGTTTCCGACAGCAGCTCCTACAATGAGCAGTTCTTC

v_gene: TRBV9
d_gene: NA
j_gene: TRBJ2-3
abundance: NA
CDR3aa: CASSVVGGNVLDTQYF
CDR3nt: TGTGCCAGCAGCGTAGTAGGGGGAAATGTACTTGATACGCAGTATTTT

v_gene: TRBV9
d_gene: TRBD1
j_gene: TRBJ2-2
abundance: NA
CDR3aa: CASSPRTGSTGELFF
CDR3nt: TGTGCCAGCAGCCCTAGGACAGGGTCGACCGGGGAGCTGTTTTTT

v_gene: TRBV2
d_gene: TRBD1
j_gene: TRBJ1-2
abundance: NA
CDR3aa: CASSQSQGGLNYGYTF
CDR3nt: TGTGCCAGCAGCCAAAGCCAGGGGGGACTTAACTATGGCTACACCTTC

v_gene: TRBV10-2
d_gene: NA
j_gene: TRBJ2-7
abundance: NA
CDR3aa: CASSGDRGKEQYF
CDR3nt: TGCGCCAGCAGTGGAGATAGAGGCAAAGAGCAGTACTTC

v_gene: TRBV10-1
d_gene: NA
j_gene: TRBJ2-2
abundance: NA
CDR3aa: CASSDFGASNTGELFF
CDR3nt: TGCGCCAGCAGTGATTTTGGGGCGTCGAACACCGGGGAGCTGTTTTTT

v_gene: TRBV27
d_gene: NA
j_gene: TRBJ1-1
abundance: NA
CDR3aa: CASSSGSGYGTEAFF
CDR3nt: TGTGCCAGCAGCTCCGGGTCGGGGTATGGCACTGAAGCTTTCTTT

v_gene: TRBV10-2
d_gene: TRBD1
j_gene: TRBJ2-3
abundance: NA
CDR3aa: CASGAGGTDTQYF
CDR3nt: TGCGCCAGCGGGGCAGGGGGAACAGATACGCAGTATTTT

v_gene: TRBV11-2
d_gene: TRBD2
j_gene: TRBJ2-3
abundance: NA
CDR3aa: CASSPRTSLDTQYF
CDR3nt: TGTGCCAGCAGCCCCCGGACTAGCTTAGATACGCAGTATTTT